This T cell receptor (beta chain) derives from a study of blood T cell repertoires in COVID-19. Turning to the study itself: Donors in the United States, Italy and Spain gave samples during acute or convalescent COVID-19. PBMCs, B-cell-depleted T cells, or T cells were the source of the cDNA or gDNA that made up the material.

Germline loops: CDR1 PRHDT, CDR2 FYEKMQ (reference sequence). There are 15 residues in the CDR3. Trimming removed 5 bases from V and 2 bases from J, with 15 bases in between. Original data processing: Estimation of nucleated cell counts was performed using reference gene primer amplification. Generated by immunoSEQ multiplex PCR, the TCRdb table keeps only in-frame clones and is missing some. That table gives V, J and clone size, and the DNA gave D and trimming. The sample includes over 50,000 clones, about 90% of them seen just once. The chain joins TRBV13 to TRBJ2-5; D is ambiguous. The sequence derives from a man in his 60s with acute or convalescent COVID-19. The specimen was peripheral blood. CDR3 coding DNA: TGTGCCAGCAGCCCTAGTTACCAACCGCAAGAGACCCAGTACTTC. This translates into CASSPSYQPQETQYF.